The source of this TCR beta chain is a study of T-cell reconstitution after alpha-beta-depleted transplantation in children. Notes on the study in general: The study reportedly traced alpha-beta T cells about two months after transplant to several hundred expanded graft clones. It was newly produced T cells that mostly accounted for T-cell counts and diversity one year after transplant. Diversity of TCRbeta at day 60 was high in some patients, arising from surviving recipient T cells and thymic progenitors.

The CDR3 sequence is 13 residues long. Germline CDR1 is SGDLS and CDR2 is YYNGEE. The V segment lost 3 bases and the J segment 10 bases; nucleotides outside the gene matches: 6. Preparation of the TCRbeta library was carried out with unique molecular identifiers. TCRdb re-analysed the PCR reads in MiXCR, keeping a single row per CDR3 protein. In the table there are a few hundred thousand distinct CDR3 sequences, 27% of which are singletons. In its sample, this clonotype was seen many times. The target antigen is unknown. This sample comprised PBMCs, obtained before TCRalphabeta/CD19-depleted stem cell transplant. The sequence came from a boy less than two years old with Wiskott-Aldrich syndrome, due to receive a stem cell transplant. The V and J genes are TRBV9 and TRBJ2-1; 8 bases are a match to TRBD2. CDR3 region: CASSETGTREQFF. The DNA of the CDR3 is TGTGCCAGCAGCGAAACCGGGACTAGGGAGCAGTTCTTC.